The present entry profiles one TCR beta chain with its context. Its specificity is unknown. The entry originates in a study of regulatory T cells in long-lasting Graves disease. The ends were cut back, 2 bases at V and 4 bases at J, with 9 bases in the middle. Germline lookup yields CDR1 GTSNPN and CDR2 SVGIG (reference sequence). This CDR3 region has 13 residues. Time point indicated: persistent/refractory GD, antithyroid drugs over 5 years with positive TRAb. Construction of the TCR library relied on RNA isolated from PBMCs. Study-wide findings and caveats: Analysis covered peripheral blood alone, not thyroid tissue.

Building the TCR beta libraries relied on iRepertoire HTBI primers, and CDR3 regions underwent Arm-PCR. TCRdb reanalysed the multiplex PCR reads using MiXCR and keeps one entry per CDR3 protein. The profile covers about 470,000 distinct CDR3 sequences, with 20% to 25% appearing a single time and 7.8% taken by the ten largest. The sequence derives from a female donor with Graves disease. The chain is built from TRBV30 and TRBJ1-5; D is undetermined. The source was peripheral blood mononuclear cells (PBMCs), collected when the disease was refractory, from a patient treated with antithyroid drugs. CDR3: CAWSKQQNQPQHF. The CDR3 DNA reads TGTGCCTGGAGTAAGCAGCAGAATCAGCCCCAGCATTTT.